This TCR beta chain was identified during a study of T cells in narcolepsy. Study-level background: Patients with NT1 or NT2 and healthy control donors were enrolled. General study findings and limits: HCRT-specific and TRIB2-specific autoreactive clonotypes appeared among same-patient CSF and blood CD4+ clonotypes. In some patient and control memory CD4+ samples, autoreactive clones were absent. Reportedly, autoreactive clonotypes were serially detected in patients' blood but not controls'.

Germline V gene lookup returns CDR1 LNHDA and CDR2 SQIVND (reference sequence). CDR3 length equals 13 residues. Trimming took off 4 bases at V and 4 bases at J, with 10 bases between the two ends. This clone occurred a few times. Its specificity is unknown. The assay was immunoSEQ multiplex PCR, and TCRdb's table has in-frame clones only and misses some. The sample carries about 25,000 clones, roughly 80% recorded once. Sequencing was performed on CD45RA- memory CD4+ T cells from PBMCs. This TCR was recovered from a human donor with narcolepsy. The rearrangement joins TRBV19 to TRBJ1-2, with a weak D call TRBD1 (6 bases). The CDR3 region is CASSRGQLYGYTF. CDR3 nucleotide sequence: TGTGCCAGTAGTAGAGGACAGCTCTATGGCTACACCTTC.